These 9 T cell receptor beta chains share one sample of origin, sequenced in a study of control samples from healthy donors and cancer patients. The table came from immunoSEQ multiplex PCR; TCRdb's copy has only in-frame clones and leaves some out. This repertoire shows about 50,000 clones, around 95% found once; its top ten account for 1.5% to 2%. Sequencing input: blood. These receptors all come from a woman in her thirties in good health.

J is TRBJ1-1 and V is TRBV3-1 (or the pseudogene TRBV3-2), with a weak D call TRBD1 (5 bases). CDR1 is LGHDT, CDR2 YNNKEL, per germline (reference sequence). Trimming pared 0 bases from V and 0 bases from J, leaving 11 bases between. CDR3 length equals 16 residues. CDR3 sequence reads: CASSQDEGLLNTEAFF. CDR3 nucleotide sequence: TGTGCCAGCAGCCAAGATGAGGGACTCTTGAACACTGAAGCTTTCTTT.

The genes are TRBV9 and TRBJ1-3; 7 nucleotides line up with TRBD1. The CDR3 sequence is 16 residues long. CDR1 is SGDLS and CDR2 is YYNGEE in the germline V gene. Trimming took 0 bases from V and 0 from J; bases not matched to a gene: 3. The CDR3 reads CASSVAPGGSGNTIYF. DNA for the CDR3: TGTGCCAGCAGCGTAGCTCCAGGGGGCTCTGGAAACACCATATATTTT.

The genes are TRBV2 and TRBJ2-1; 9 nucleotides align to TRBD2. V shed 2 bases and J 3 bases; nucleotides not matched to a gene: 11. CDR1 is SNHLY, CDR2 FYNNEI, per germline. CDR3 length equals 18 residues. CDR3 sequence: CASSEKTNLAGIYNEQFF. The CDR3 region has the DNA TGTGCCAGCAGTGAAAAAACAAACCTAGCGGGAATCTACAATGAGCAGTTCTTC.

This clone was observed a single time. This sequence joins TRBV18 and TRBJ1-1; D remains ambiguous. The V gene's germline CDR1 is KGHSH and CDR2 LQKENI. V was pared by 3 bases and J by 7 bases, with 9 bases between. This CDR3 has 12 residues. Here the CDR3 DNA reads TGTGCCAGCTCACCGGACCAGCTTGAAGCTTTCTTT. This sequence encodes CASSPDQLEAFF.

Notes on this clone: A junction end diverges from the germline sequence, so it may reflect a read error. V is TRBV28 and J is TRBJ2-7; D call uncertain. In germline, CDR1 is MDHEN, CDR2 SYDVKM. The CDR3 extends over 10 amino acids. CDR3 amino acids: CASRSNEQYF. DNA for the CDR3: TGTGCCAGCCGCTCCAACGAGCAGTACTTC.

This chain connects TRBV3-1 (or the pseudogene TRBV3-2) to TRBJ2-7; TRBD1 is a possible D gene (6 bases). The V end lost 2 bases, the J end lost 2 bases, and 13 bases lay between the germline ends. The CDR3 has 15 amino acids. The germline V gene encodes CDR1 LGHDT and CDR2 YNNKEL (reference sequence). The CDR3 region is CASSQFAGVTYEQYF. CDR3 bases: TGTGCCAGCAGCCAATTCGCAGGGGTCACCTACGAGCAGTACTTC.

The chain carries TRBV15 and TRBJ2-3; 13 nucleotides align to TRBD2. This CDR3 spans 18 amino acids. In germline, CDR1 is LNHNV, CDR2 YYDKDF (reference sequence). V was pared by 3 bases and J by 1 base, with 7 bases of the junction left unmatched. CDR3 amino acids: CATSRRTSGGWGTDTQYF. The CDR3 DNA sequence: TGTGCCACCAGCAGGCGGACTAGCGGGGGCTGGGGCACAGATACGCAGTATTTT.

In nucleotides, the CDR3 is TGTGCCACCAGCAGCGGAGCGCGGGTTGAGCAGTTCTTC. Amino acids: CATSSGARVEQFF. V gene TRBV15 combines with J gene TRBJ2-1; perhaps TRBD2 as D (5 bases). This CDR3 is 13 amino acids long. Germline lookup yields CDR1 LNHNV and CDR2 YYDKDF (reference sequence). With 3 bases removed from V and 9 bases from J, the gap between germline ends came to 12 bases.

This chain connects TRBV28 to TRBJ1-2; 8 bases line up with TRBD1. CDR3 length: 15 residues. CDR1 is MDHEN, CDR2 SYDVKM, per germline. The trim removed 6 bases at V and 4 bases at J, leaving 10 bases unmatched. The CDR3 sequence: CASRPLTGGGYGYTF. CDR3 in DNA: TGTGCCAGCAGGCCCCTCACAGGGGGAGGCTATGGCTACACCTTC.